This TCR beta chain was documented in a study of radiotherapy plus CTLA-4 blockade in lung cancer. Findings and caveats of the study: How blood T cell clones changed early, along with interferon-beta, reportedly forecast response best.

Germline V lookup: CDR1 SNHLY, CDR2 FYNNEI. This CDR3 is 11 amino acids long. Trimming took 6 bases from V and 11 from J; bases not matched to a gene: 6. Regarding this clone: Its cognate antigen is unknown.

The table came from immunoSEQ multiplex PCR; TCRdb's copy has only in-frame clones and leaves some out. The sample lists 64,000 or so clones, 72% occurring once. The study gave focal radiation plus ipilimumab CTLA-4 blockade to patients with chemo-refractory metastatic non-small-cell lung cancer. This receptor was identified in a human donor with non-small cell lung cancer whose response to radiotherapy plus ipilimumab could not be evaluated. The chain has TRBV2 and TRBJ1-1, with 7 bases matching TRBD1. This sample comprised peripheral blood, obtained from a patient treated with radiotherapy plus ipilimumab. CDR3 in amino acids: CASSPTGSAFF. For the CDR3, the DNA is TGTGCCAGCAGCCCGACAGGGTCGGCTTTCTTT.